Listed below are T cell receptor beta chains from one sample, sequenced in a study of response to subunit inactivated influenza vaccine. Each CDR3 protein is one row after TCRdb ran MiXCR on the RT-PCR reads. The table shows about 520,000 distinct CDR3 sequences, with roughly 27% occurring only once. Specimen: CD4+ T cells sorted from PBMCs, collected 4 to 6 days after vaccination. These receptors all stem from a man between 45 and 60 years old who received an inactivated influenza vaccine. The CDR3 runs from the conserved cysteine through the conserved F or W. The D gene is left open where the match is weak. Rows give clone size only sometimes, using once, few, many, or a class for an expanded clone.

V	size	D	J	DNA	CDR3
TRBV12-3/TRBV12-4	-	TRBD1	TRBJ2-5	TGTGCCAGCAGTTCCGGGACAGGGAAACAAGAGACCCAGTACTTC	CASSSGTGKQETQYF
TRBV15	few	-	TRBJ2-3	TGTGCCACCAGGGGCCCCAGAACTAGCACAGATACGCAGTATTTT	CATRGPRTSTDTQYF
TRBV5-1	many	TRBD1	TRBJ1-5	TGCGCCAGCAGTCCTACAGGGGGCGCGGGCAATCAGCCCCAGCATTTT	CASSPTGGAGNQPQHF
TRBV18	many	TRBD1	TRBJ2-7	TGTGCCAGCAGTCCCGGACAGGGGATCTACGAGCAGTACTTC	CASSPGQGIYEQYF
TRBV6-2/TRBV6-3	few	-	TRBJ2-7	TGTGCCAGCAGTTCACCGGGGGCCCCCTACGAGCAGTACTTC	CASSSPGAPYEQYF
TRBV7-9	-	-	TRBJ2-1	TGTGCCAGCAGCTTACTAGGTGGCGTCCACAATGAGCAGTTCTTC	CASSLLGGVHNEQFF
TRBV20-1	-	TRBD2	TRBJ2-1	TGCAGTGCTAGAGATCTTCGGGGGGGCGTATACAATGAGCAGTTCTTC	CSARDLRGGVYNEQFF
TRBV4-2	few	TRBD2	TRBJ2-5	TGTGCCAGCAGCCAAGCGGCCGGGACTAGCGTAGAGACCCAGTACTTC	CASSQAAGTSVETQYF
TRBV7-2	-	-	TRBJ1-5	TGTGCCAGCAGCTTAATGGGGGTTCGGGGCAATCAGCCCCAGCATTTT	CASSLMGVRGNQPQHF
TRBV6-5	-	-	TRBJ1-2	TGTGCCAGCAGTTCAAGGAACTATGGCTACACCTTC	CASSSRNYGYTF
TRBV4-3	-	TRBD2	TRBJ2-7	TGCGCCAGCAGCCAAGATCGGGGGACTAGCGGGTTCCACGAGCAGTACTTC	CASSQDRGTSGFHEQYF
TRBV20-1	-	TRBD1	TRBJ1-1	TGCAGTGGTCCGGCAGGGACAGGGCGAACTGAAGCTTTCTTT	CSGPAGTGRTEAFF
TRBV15	-	TRBD1	TRBJ2-3	TGTGCCACCCTTTCGGGACAGATCGACACAGATACGCAGTATTTT	CATLSGQIDTDTQYF
TRBV5-1	-	TRBD1	TRBJ1-5	TGCGCCAGCAGCCCCGGGACAGGGGACAATCAGCCCCAGCATTTT	CASSPGTGDNQPQHF
TRBV20-1	-	-	TRBJ2-3	TGCACCAAACCCGGACAGACTAGCACAGATACGCAGTATTTT	CTKPGQTSTDTQYF
TRBV20-1	few	TRBD1	TRBJ2-3	TGCAGTGCCCACGACGCCCGGACAGGGGGAAAATATGCGCAGTATTTT	CSAHDARTGGKYAQYF
TRBV5-1	-	-	TRBJ2-7	TGCGCCAGCAGCACACGACGGATGCCAGCCTACGAGCAGTACTTC	CASSTRRMPAYEQYF
TRBV9	few	-	TRBJ2-2	TGTGCCAGCAAACGGGAGTCGGTCACCGGGGAGCTGTTTTTT	CASKRESVTGELFF
TRBV12-3/TRBV12-4	-	-	TRBJ2-7	TGTGCCAGCAGGGGCCTGGGCGAGCAGTACTTC	CASRGLGEQYF
TRBV15	-	-	TRBJ2-1	TGTGCCACCAGCATTATTGGCGGGGCAACTTACAATGAGCAGTTCTTC	CATSIIGGATYNEQFF
TRBV6-5	-	-	TRBJ1-5	TGTGCCAGCAGTTACTCGGGCGGGAGCAATCAGCCCCAGCATTTT	CASSYSGGSNQPQHF
TRBV5-1	-	TRBD1	TRBJ2-7	TGCGCCAGCAGCTTCGCCGGGACAGGAGGCCACGAGCAGTACTTC	CASSFAGTGGHEQYF
TRBV18	few	TRBD1	TRBJ1-2	TGTGCCAGCTCACCACGACAGGGAGACTACTATGGCTACACCTTC	CASSPRQGDYYGYTF
TRBV9	few	-	TRBJ1-1	TGTGCCAGCAGCGCTGACAGCATGAACACTGAAGCTTTCTTT	CASSADSMNTEAFF
TRBV5-1	-	TRBD2	TRBJ2-1	TGCGCCAGCAGCTTATCCGGGACTAGCTCCTACAATGAGCAGTTCTTC	CASSLSGTSSYNEQFF
TRBV5-1	few	-	TRBJ2-5	TGCGCCAGCAGCTTGGAGGCGACTGGCGGGGAGACCCAGTACTTC	CASSLEATGGETQYF